Presented here are 20 T cell receptor beta chains from one specimen sequenced in a study of shared clonotypes between healthy human individuals. The table came from immunoSEQ multiplex PCR; TCRdb's copy has only in-frame clones and leaves some out. The table lists roughly 700,000 clones, approximately 79% of them singletons. Material: memory CD4+ T cells sorted from blood. Subset noted: CD45RA-negative fraction. The receptors were sampled from a woman aged 30 to 39 in good health.

This clone was seen a few times. V usage is TRBV10-1 and J usage is TRBJ2-3; 10 nucleotides match TRBD2. Germline CDR1 and CDR2: WNHNN and SYGVQD (reference sequence). The CDR3 has 13 amino acids. V was pared by 8 bases and J by 6 bases, with 5 bases of the junction left unmatched. CDR3 region: CASGSSGSDTQYF. The CDR3 coding sequence is TGCGCCAGCGGGTCTAGCGGGAGCGATACGCAGTATTTT.

The chain combines TRBV6-6 with TRBJ2-1; D might be TRBD2 (6 bases). Germline V CDR1 and CDR2: MNHNY, SVGAGI (reference sequence). V was shortened by 5 bases and J by 10 bases, with 9 bases between the two germline ends. The CDR3 runs to 11 residues. CDR3 in DNA: TGTGCCAGCAGTCGGGACTCCGAGCAGTTCTTC. The encoded protein is CASSRDSEQFF.

The rearrangement uses TRBV7-9 and TRBJ1-5; D gene unclear. Germline V gives CDR1 SEHNR, CDR2 FQNEAQ (reference sequence). The CDR3 length is 13 residues. Deletions cut 5 bases from V and 5 bases from J, with 10 bases between. CDR3 amino acids: CASSQSRDQPQHF. The CDR3 DNA sequence: TGTGCCAGCAGCCAAAGTAGAGATCAGCCCCAGCATTTT.

This chain uses TRBV18 with TRBJ2-3, with a possible D match to TRBD2 (5 bases). Germline values: CDR1 KGHSH, CDR2 LQKENI. CDR3 size: 13 residues. The V and J ends lost 5 bases and 4 bases respectively, with 10 bases between them. This CDR3 reads CASSLGSADTQYF. CDR3 DNA sequence: TGTGCCAGCTCATTAGGTAGCGCAGATACGCAGTATTTT.

Concerning this clone: At the DNA level, this CDR3 is encoded by other sequences in the same sample as well. The rearrangement links TRBV11-1 to TRBJ2-7, with 7 bases that match TRBD2. Germline loops: CDR1 SGHAT, CDR2 FQDESV (reference sequence). The CDR3 spans 14 residues. Losses at the gene ends were 5 bases for V and 0 bases for J; bases not matched to a gene: 4. The CDR3 protein is CASSPQRDSYEQYF. CDR3 sequence (DNA): TGTGCCAGCAGCCCCCAGCGGGACTCCTACGAGCAGTACTTC.

The gene calls are TRBV19 and TRBJ2-7, with a tentative D call TRBD1 (5 bases). Deletions cut 5 bases from V and 0 bases from J, with 14 bases between. In germline, CDR1 is LNHDA, CDR2 SQIVND (reference sequence). CDR3 size: 15 residues. The CDR3 loop is CASSASGQGSYEQYF. CDR3 sequence (DNA): TGTGCCAGTAGTGCATCGGGCCAGGGCTCCTACGAGCAGTACTTC.

The chain is built from TRBV5-1 and TRBJ2-7; 9 nucleotides line up with TRBD1. J gave up 2 bases and V 2 bases, and 2 bases lay outside the gene matches. This CDR3 has 14 amino acids. The germline gives CDR1 SGHRS, CDR2 YFSETQ. Here the CDR3 reads CASSFGTGTYEQYF. In DNA form, the CDR3 reads TGCGCCAGCAGCTTCGGGACAGGGACCTACGAGCAGTACTTC. Supplemented by reference TRBV5-1 and TRBJ2-7, the full variable domain reads KAGVTQTPRYLIKTRGQQVTLSCSPISGHRSVSWYQQTPGQGLQFLFEYFSETQRNKGNFPGRFSGRQFSNSRSEMNVSTLELGDSALYLCASSFGTGTYEQYFGPGTRLTVT.

V is TRBV6-7 and J is TRBJ2-2; D is ambiguous. TRBV6-7 belongs to the ORF category, with a function that is uncertain. The CDR3 is made up of 13 amino acids. Trimming stripped 3 bases from V and 6 bases from J, with 8 bases between. CDR3 in amino acids: CASSYRLAGELFF. DNA for the CDR3: TGTGCCAGCAGTTATAGGCTAGCCGGGGAGCTGTTTTTT.

In its sample, this clone was seen a few times. This sequence joins TRBV15 and TRBJ2-1; D is unresolved. This CDR3 is built from 16 residues. Germline V gene lookup returns CDR1 LNHNV and CDR2 YYDKDF (reference sequence). The germline V and J ends were trimmed by 3 bases and 0 bases, with 12 bases remaining between them. The CDR3 region has the DNA TGTGCCACCAGCAGCCCACCGATAAGCTCCTACAATGAGCAGTTCTTC. This sequence encodes CATSSPPISSYNEQFF. The full variable domain, in which reference TRBV15 and TRBJ2-1 provide the parts outside the CDR3, is DAMVIQNPRYQVTQFGKPVTLSCSQTLNHNVMYWYQQKSSQAPKLLFHYYDKDFNNEADTPDNFQSRRPNTSFCFLDIRSPGLGDTAMYLCATSSPPISSYNEQFFGPGTRLTVL.

CDR3 sequence reads: CASSSEDRGEETQYF. CDR3 bases: TGCGCCAGCAGCTCAGAGGACAGGGGAGAAGAGACCCAGTACTTC. This chain links TRBV5-1 with TRBJ2-5, with 9 positions matching TRBD1. Unmatched junction bases numbered 6, after V lost 3 bases and J lost 3 bases. Germline CDR1 and CDR2: SGHRS and YFSETQ. The CDR3 is made up of 15 amino acids. The full variable domain, in which reference TRBV5-1 and TRBJ2-5 provide the parts outside the CDR3, is KAGVTQTPRYLIKTRGQQVTLSCSPISGHRSVSWYQQTPGQGLQFLFEYFSETQRNKGNFPGRFSGRQFSNSRSEMNVSTLELGDSALYLCASSSEDRGEETQYFGPGTRLLVL.

The chain carries TRBV7-2 and TRBJ1-5, with D uncertain. This CDR3 comprises 15 residues. The V gene's germline CDR1 is SGHTA and CDR2 FQGNSA. V dropped 5 bases and J dropped 3 bases, with 14 bases sitting between them. CDR3 nucleotide sequence: TGTGCCAGCAGCCCCCGTCTGGGAATCAATCAGCCCCAGCATTTT. It yields the protein CASSPRLGINQPQHF.

The chain couples TRBV28 to TRBJ2-7; 9 bases align to TRBD1. Germline CDR1 and CDR2: MDHEN and SYDVKM. The CDR3 consists of 14 residues. V was pared by 9 bases and J by 3 bases, with 9 bases of the junction left unmatched. CDR3 nucleotide sequence: TGTGCCAGTACTACCGGGACAGGGTTCTACGAGCAGTACTTC. It specifies CASTTGTGFYEQYF.

The V gene is TRBV15, the J gene TRBJ1-3, with TRBD1 matching 7 bases. Germline loops: CDR1 LNHNV, CDR2 YYDKDF (reference sequence). The length of the CDR3 is 17 residues. Trimming at V came to 3 bases and at J to 1 base, leaving 9 bases not matched to a gene. The chain's CDR3 is CATSRWDRPPSGNTIYF. The CDR3 DNA reads as TGTGCCACCAGCAGGTGGGACAGACCTCCTTCTGGAAACACCATATATTTT. The full variable domain, completed using reference TRBV15 and TRBJ1-3, is DAMVIQNPRYQVTQFGKPVTLSCSQTLNHNVMYWYQQKSSQAPKLLFHYYDKDFNNEADTPDNFQSRRPNTSFCFLDIRSPGLGDTAMYLCATSRWDRPPSGNTIYFGEGSWLTVV.

The chain recombines TRBV14 with TRBJ2-6, with 7 bases lining up with TRBD2. The CDR3 is made up of 15 amino acids. Germline CDR1 and CDR2: SGHDN and FVKESK. V lost 4 bases to trimming and J lost 2 bases; unmatched junction nucleotides: 2. CDR3 region: CASSLSGTGANVLTF. CDR3 coding DNA: TGTGCCAGCAGCCTCAGCGGGACTGGGGCCAACGTCCTGACTTTC.

The chain couples TRBV7-3 to TRBJ2-3, with D unclear. This CDR3 has 13 residues. V was cut by 6 bases and J by 0 bases, with 7 bases left in between. The germline gives CDR1 SGHTA, CDR2 FQGTGA. CDR3 DNA sequence: TGTGCCAGCAGTTGGGGAAGCACAGATACGCAGTATTTT. It codes for CASSWGSTDTQYF.

This clone was detected once. The rearrangement joins TRBV2 to TRBJ2-7; 8 nucleotides agree with TRBD2. Germline CDR1 and CDR2: SNHLY and FYNNEI. The V and J ends lost 7 bases and 4 bases, in that order; junction bases with no gene match: 6. This CDR3 has 13 amino acids. In nucleotides, the CDR3 is TGTGCCAGCACTCCGGGACTAGGGTACGAGCAGTACTTC. The encoded protein is CASTPGLGYEQYF.

The rearrangement uses TRBV27 and TRBJ1-2; 8 bases line up with TRBD1. This CDR3 is 12 amino acids long. Germline CDR1 reads MNHEY; CDR2 reads SMNVEV (reference sequence). After removal of 3 bases from V and 8 bases from J, the junction contained 2 bases not matched to a gene. CDR3 DNA sequence: TGTGCCAGCAGTTTTCCAGGGGGCGGCTACACCTTC. This sequence encodes CASSFPGGGYTF.

This chain connects TRBV6-1 to TRBJ2-7, with TRBD1 matching over 7 bases. The CDR3 sequence is 14 residues long. Trimming at V came to 7 bases and at J to 3 bases, leaving 9 bases not matched to a gene. The germline CDR1 and CDR2 sequences are MNHNS and SASEGT. The chain's CDR3 is CASNRGHDLYEQYF. The CDR3 DNA reads TGTGCCAGCAACAGGGGACACGACCTCTACGAGCAGTACTTC.

The chain uses TRBV4-1 and TRBJ2-1, with a tentative D call TRBD2 (5 bases). This CDR3 region has 16 residues. CDR1 and CDR2 (germline): MGHRA, YSYEKL. Trimming stripped 2 bases from V and 1 base from J, with 12 bases between. CDR3: CASSQKVRGSYNEQFF. DNA of the CDR3: TGCGCCAGCAGCCAAAAAGTCCGGGGTTCCTACAATGAGCAGTTCTTC.

V usage is TRBV7-2 and J usage is TRBJ1-5; a weak D match, TRBD1 (6 bases). This CDR3 spans 15 amino acids. Looked up from germline, CDR1 is SGHTA and CDR2 is FQGNSA. V lost 8 bases, J lost 7 bases, and 21 bases lay in between. The CDR3 sequence: CASAPRGGAGQPQHF. CDR3 bases: TGTGCCAGCGCGCCACGAGGGGGAGCCGGGCAGCCCCAGCATTTT.